This TCR beta chain was profiled in a study of T cells after yellow fever vaccination. In the study overall: Fractions containing few cells were prepared with SMART-Seq v4 Ultra Low Input.

TCRdb analysed the 5' RACE reads with MiXCR anew, one entry per CDR3 protein. The data contain about 580,000 distinct CDR3 sequences, around 17% of them singletons. V gave up 4 bases and J gave up 7 bases; unmatched junction bases: 9. This CDR3 has 14 amino acids. From germline, CDR1 is MGHRA and CDR2 YSYEKL. Study observations and caveats: Researchers report a weaker secondary response that nonetheless peaked faster, day 5 versus 15. CD4 and CD8 compartments shared a small share of clonotypes, likely from convergent recombination.

This clonotype appeared a few times. The antigen is unknown. This clonotype originated in a man between 18 and 35 years old who received the YFV17D yellow fever vaccine. Sequenced material: PBMCs, taken 5 days after the first yellow fever vaccination. This sequence joins TRBV4-1 and TRBJ2-7, with TRBD1 matching 8 bases. The CDR3 spells CASSPLGQVGEQYF. The CDR3 bases are TGCGCCAGCAGCCCCTTGGGACAGGTAGGGGAGCAGTACTTC.